This T cell receptor (beta chain) was identified during a study of blood T cell repertoires in COVID-19. Study-level information: Collection of acute and convalescent COVID-19 samples took place in the United States, Italy and Spain. The cDNA or gDNA used as material had been derived from T cells, B-cell-depleted T cells, or PBMCs.

The germline CDR1 and CDR2 sequences are SGHVS and FNYEAQ. J gave up 5 bases and V 5 bases, and 3 bases lay outside the gene matches. The length of the CDR3 is 13 residues. Per the study methods: Scientists estimated how many nucleated cells there were by amplifying reference gene primers. This table comes from immunoSEQ multiplex PCR, and its TCRdb copy is limited to in-frame clones, with some not included. V and J calls and clone size follow that table, whereas D and trimming were derived from the DNA. The table lists approximately 210,000 clones, approximately 85% of them singletons. The chain carries TRBV7-6 and TRBJ2-3, with TRBD1 matching over 8 bases. The sequenced sample was peripheral blood. The sequence derives from a woman between 50 and 59 years old with active or convalescent COVID-19. The CDR3 reads CASSIGTGDTQYF. CDR3 DNA: TGTGCCAGCAGCATTGGGACAGGAGATACGCAGTATTTT.